Listed below are T cell receptor beta chains from one sample, sequenced in a study of technical replicates of blood from a handful of donors. Sequencing used immunoSEQ multiplex PCR; TCRdb keeps in-frame clones, though not all of them. The top ten hold around 0.41% of the sample, which has around 77,000 clones, roughly 92% seen once. The sample consisted of T cells isolated from PBMCs. The receptors derive from a human donor in good health. CDR3s include the opening cysteine and the closing phenylalanine or tryptophan. The order of the fields is V gene, CDR3 protein.

>TRBV7-2
CASSPYRTHVRNTIYF
>TRBV19
CATATGRGTQYF
>TRBV27
CASSYGVNTEAFF
>TRBV6-6
CASSDQGVRNTIYF
>TRBV5-4
CASSLGGYNYGYTF
>TRBV7-2
CASSLVRADTQYF
>TRBV29-1
CSVTVTRGHGAFF
>TRBV5-1
CASSLDIQSHNEQFF
>TRBV9
CASSGAGLKNTGELFF
>TRBV11-1
CASSGGKRESYNEQFF
>TRBV7-6
CASSLGLAYEQYF
>TRBV7-3
CASSSTGTSVNEQFF
>TRBV30
CAWSATGYEQYF
>TRBV6-6
CASSYSTSGSRGEQYF
>TRBV27
CASSLYFSDPSYEQYF
>TRBV7-3
CASSSTVASGYSYNEQFF
>TRBV7-8
CASHTGGDYGYTF
>TRBV2
CASSGRDRGPTEAFF
>TRBV11-3
CASSPGAIAKNIQYF
>TRBV6-6
CASSYRDFYNEQFF
>TRBV19
CASSAGLAGPIPYEQYF
>TRBV6-4
CASSETGNTEAFF
>TRBV30
CAWKPGYNEQFF
>TRBV10-3
CAISDPRGDRSYEQYF
>TRBV15
CATSRDRNTGELFF
>TRBV5-1
CASSSPDRGPDNEQFF
>TRBV12-2
CASRLAGFGYTF
>TRBV6-1
CASTQPTDTQYF
>TRBV30
CAWSGTGGNEQYF
>TRBV30
CAWSPGQGTTEAFF
>TRBV27
CASSFLGTHSLAGASNEQFF
>TRBV7-8
CASSAPPTSYEQYF
>TRBV4-2
CASSHEAALNTEAFF
>TRBV6-5
CASSSDPGGNYEQYF
>TRBV30
CAWSGLRGSNEKLFF